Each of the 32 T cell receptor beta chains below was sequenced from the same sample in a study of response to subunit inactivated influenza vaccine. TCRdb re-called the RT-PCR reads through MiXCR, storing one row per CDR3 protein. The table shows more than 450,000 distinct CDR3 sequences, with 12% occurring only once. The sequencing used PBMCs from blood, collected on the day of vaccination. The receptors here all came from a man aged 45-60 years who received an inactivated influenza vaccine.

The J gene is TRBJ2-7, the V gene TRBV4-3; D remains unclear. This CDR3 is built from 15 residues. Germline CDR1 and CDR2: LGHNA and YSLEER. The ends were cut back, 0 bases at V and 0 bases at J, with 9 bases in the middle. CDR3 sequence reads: CASSQDIGNSYEQYF. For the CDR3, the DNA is TGCGCCAGCAGCCAAGATATAGGCAACTCCTACGAGCAGTACTTC.

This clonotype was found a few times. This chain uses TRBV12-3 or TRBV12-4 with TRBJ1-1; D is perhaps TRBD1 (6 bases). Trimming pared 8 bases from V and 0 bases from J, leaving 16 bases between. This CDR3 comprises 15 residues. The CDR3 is CASHSPGQLNTEAFF. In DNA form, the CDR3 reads TGTGCCAGCCATTCCCCCGGACAGCTGAACACTGAAGCTTTCTTT.

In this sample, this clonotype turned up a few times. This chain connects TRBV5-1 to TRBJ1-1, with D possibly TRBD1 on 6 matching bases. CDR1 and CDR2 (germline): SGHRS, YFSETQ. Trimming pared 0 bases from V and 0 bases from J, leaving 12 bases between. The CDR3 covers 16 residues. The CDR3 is CASSLVTGTMNTEAFF. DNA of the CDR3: TGCGCCAGCAGCTTGGTGACAGGAACCATGAACACTGAAGCTTTCTTT. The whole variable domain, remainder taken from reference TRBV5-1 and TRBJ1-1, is KAGVTQTPRYLIKTRGQQVTLSCSPISGHRSVSWYQQTPGQGLQFLFEYFSETQRNKGNFPGRFSGRQFSNSRSEMNVSTLELGDSALYLCASSLVTGTMNTEAFFGQGTRLTVV.

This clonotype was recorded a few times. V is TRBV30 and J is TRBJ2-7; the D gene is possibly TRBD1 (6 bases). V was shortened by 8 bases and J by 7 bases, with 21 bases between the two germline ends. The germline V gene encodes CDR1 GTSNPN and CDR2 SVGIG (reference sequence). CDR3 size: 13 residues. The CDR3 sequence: CARRTAGSVEQYF. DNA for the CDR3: TGTGCCCGAAGGACAGCAGGGTCTGTAGAGCAGTACTTC.

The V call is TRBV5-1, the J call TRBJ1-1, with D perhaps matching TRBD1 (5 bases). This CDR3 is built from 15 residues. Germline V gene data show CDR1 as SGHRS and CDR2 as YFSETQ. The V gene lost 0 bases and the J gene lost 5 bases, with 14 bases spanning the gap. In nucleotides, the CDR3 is TGCGCCAGCAGCTTGGTAGCGGGGCGGGGAACTGAAGCTTTCTTT. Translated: CASSLVAGRGTEAFF.

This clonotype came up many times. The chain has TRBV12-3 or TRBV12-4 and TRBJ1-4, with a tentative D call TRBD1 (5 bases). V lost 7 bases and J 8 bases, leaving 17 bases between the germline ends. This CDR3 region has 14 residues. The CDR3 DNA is TGTGCCAGCACCGGGACTCCCCTGGGCGAAAAACTGTTTTTT. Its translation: CASTGTPLGEKLFF.

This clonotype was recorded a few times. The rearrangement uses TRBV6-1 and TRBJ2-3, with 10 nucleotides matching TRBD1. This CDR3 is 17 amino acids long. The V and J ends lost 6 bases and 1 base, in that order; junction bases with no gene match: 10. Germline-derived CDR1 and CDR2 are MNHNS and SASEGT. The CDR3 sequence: CASRDRGRGHRTDTQYF. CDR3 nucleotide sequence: TGTGCCAGCAGAGACAGGGGGCGCGGGCACCGCACAGATACGCAGTATTTT.

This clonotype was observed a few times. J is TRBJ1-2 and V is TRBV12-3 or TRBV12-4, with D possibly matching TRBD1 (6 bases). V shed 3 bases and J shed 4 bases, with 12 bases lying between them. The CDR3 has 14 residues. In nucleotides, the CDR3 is TGTGCCAGCAGTTTCTTCACAGGGAGCTATGGCTACACCTTC. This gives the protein CASSFFTGSYGYTF.

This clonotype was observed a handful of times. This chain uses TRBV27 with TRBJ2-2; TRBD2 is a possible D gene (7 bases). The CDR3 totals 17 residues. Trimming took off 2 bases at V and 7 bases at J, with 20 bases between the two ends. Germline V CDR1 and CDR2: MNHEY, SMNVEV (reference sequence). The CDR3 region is CASSLRSRGPTFGELFF. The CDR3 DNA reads TGTGCCAGCAGTTTAAGATCGCGGGGGCCAACGTTCGGGGAGCTGTTTTTT.

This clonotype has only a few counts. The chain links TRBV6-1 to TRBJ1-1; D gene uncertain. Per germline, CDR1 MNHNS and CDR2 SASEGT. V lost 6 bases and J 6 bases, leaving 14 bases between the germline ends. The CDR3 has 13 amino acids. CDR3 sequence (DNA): TGTGCCAGCAGAATCGACCTAGGCTCTGAAGCTTTCTTT. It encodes CASRIDLGSEAFF.

For the CDR3, the DNA is TGTGCCAGCAGTTTTTCGGGGGTCGGGAATTCACCCCTCCACTTT. Translating it yields CASSFSGVGNSPLHF. The J gene is TRBJ1-6, the V gene TRBV28, with D possibly matching TRBD1 (5 bases). Trimming took 3 bases from V and 7 from J, leaving 13 bases between them. There are 15 residues in the CDR3. The V gene's germline CDR1 is MDHEN and CDR2 SYDVKM.

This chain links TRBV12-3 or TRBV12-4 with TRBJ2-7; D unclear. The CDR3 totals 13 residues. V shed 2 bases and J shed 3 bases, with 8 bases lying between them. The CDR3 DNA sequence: TGTGCCAGCAGTTTATTAATCGGCTACGAGCAGTACTTC. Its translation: CASSLLIGYEQYF.

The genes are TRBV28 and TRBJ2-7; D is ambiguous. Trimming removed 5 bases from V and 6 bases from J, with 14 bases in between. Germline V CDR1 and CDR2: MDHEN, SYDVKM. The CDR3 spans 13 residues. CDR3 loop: CASSLTVPGEQYF. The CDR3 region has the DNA TGTGCCAGCAGTCTGACCGTCCCGGGCGAGCAGTACTTC.

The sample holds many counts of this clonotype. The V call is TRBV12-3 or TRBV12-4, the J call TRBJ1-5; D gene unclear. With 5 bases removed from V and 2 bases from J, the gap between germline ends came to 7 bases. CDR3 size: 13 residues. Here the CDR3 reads CASSIHGNQPQHF. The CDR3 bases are TGTGCCAGCAGTATTCACGGCAATCAGCCCCAGCATTTT.

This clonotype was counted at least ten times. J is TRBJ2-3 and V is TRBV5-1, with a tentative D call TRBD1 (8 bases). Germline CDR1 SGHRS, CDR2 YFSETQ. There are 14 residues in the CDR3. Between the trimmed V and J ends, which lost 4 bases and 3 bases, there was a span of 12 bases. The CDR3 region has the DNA TGCGCCAGCAGCCTACAGGGGGGGACAGATACGCAGTATTTT. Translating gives CASSLQGGTDTQYF. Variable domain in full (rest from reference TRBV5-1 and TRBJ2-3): KAGVTQTPRYLIKTRGQQVTLSCSPISGHRSVSWYQQTPGQGLQFLFEYFSETQRNKGNFPGRFSGRQFSNSRSEMNVSTLELGDSALYLCASSLQGGTDTQYFGPGTRLTVL.

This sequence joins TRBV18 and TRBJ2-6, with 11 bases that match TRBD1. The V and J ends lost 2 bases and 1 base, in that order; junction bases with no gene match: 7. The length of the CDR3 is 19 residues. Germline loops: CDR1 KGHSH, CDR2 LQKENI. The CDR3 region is CASSPGQGAFSSGANVLTF. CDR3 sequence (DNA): TGTGCCAGCTCACCAGGACAGGGGGCGTTTTCTTCTGGGGCCAACGTCCTGACTTTC.

CDR3 nucleotide sequence: TGTGCCAGCACCGAAGGGGACAGGGGAGCGTCTGAAGCTTTCTTT. This gives the protein CASTEGDRGASEAFF. This sequence joins TRBV6-1 and TRBJ1-1; 10 bases agree with TRBD1. The ends lost 7 bases at V and 6 bases at J; junction bases unmatched: 11. The germline V gene has CDR1 MNHNS and CDR2 SASEGT. The length of the CDR3 is 15 residues.

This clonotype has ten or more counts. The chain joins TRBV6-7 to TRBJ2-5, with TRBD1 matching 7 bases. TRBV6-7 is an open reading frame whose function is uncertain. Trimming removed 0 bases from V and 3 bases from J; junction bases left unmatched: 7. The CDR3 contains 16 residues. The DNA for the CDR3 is TGTGCCAGCAGTTACTCCCCCCCGCAGGGGGAAGAGACCCAGTACTTC. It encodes CASSYSPPQGEETQYF.

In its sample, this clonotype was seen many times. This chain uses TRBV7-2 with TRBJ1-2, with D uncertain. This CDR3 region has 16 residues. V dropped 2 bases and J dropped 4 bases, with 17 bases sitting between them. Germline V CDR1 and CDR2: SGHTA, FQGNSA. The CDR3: CASSLSISREAYGYTF. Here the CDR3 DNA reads TGTGCCAGCAGCTTAAGTATATCTCGAGAAGCCTATGGCTACACCTTC.

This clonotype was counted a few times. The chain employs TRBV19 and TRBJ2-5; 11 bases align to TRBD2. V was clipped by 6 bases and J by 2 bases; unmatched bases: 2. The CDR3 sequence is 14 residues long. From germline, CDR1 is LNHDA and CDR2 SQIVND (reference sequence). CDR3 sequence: CASRLAGEQETQYF. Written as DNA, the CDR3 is TGTGCCAGTAGACTAGCGGGGGAGCAAGAGACCCAGTACTTC.

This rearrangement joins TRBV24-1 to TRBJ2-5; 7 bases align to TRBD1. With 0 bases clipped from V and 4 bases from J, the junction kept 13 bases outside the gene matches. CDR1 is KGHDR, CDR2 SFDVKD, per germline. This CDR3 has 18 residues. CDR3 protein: CATSDLGSKTGVAETQYF. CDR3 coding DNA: TGTGCCACCAGTGATTTGGGCTCCAAAACAGGGGTGGCAGAGACCCAGTACTTC.

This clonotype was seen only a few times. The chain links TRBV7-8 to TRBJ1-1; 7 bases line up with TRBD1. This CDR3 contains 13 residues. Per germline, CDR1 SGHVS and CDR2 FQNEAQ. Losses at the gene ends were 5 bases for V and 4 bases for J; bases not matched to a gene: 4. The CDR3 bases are TGTGCCAGCAGCCGACAGGGAATCACTGAAGCTTTCTTT. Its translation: CASSRQGITEAFF.

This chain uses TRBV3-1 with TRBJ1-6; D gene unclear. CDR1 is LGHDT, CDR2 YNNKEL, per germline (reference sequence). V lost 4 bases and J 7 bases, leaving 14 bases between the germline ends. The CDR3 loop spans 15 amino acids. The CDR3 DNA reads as TGTGCCAGCAGCCCATCGAATCTGGGCAATTCACCCCTCCACTTT. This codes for CASSPSNLGNSPLHF.

The CDR3 sequence: CASTPGRGRTSYEQYF. For the CDR3, the DNA is TGTGCCAGCACCCCGGGGAGGGGAAGAACCTCCTACGAGCAGTACTTC. The V gene is TRBV12-3 or TRBV12-4, the J gene TRBJ2-7; 7 bases are a match to TRBD2. After removal of 7 bases from V and 0 bases from J, the junction contained 12 bases not matched to a gene. The CDR3 is made up of 16 amino acids.

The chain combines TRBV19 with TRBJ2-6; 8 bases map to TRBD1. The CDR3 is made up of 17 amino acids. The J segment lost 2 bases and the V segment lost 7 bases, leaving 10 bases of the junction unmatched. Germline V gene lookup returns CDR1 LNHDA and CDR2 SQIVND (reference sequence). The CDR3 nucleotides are TGTGCCAGTACTTTTGGACAGGGCCCTACTGGGGCCAACGTCCTGACTTTC. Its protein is CASTFGQGPTGANVLTF.

The CDR3 DNA reads TGTGCCAGCAGGGGGACCGGGACAGCCTCCAATGAGCAGTTCTTC. It specifies CASRGTGTASNEQFF. This chain connects TRBV6-1 to TRBJ2-1; 7 bases align to TRBD1. The CDR3 is 15 residues long. Trimming at V came to 6 bases and at J to 6 bases, leaving 11 bases not matched to a gene. Germline V lookup: CDR1 MNHNS, CDR2 SASEGT.

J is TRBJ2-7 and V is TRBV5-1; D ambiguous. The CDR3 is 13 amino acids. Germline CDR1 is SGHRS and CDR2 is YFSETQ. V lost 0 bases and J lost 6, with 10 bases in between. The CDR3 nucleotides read TGCGCCAGCAGCTTGGGGTTGGGGTTCGAGCAGTACTTC. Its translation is CASSLGLGFEQYF.

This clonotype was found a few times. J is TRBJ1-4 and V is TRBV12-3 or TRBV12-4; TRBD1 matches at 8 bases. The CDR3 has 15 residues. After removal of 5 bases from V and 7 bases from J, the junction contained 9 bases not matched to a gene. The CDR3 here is CASSLRTGRSEKLFF. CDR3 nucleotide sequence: TGTGCCAGCAGTCTTCGGACAGGGAGAAGTGAAAAACTGTTTTTT.

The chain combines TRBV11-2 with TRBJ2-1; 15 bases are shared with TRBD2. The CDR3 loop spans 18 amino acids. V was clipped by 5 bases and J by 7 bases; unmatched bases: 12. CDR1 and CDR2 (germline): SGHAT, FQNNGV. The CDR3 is CASSASGTSGGRLNEQFF. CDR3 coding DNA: TGTGCCAGCAGCGCCTCCGGGACTAGCGGGGGGCGTCTAAATGAGCAGTTCTTC.

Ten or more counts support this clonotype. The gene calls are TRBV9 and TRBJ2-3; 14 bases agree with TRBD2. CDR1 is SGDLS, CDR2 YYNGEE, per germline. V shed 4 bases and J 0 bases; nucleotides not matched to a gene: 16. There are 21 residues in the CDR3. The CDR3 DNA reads TGTGCCAGCAGCCCTCGTTGGTTAGGACTAGCGGGGGGCCCTAGCACAGATACGCAGTATTTT. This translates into CASSPRWLGLAGGPSTDTQYF.

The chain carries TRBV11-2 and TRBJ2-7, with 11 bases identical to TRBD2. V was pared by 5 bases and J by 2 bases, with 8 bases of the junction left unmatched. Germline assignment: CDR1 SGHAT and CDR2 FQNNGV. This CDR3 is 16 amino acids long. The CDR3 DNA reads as TGTGCCAGCAGCCCTTTAGCGGGAGGGATTACCTACGAGCAGTACTTC. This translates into CASSPLAGGITYEQYF.

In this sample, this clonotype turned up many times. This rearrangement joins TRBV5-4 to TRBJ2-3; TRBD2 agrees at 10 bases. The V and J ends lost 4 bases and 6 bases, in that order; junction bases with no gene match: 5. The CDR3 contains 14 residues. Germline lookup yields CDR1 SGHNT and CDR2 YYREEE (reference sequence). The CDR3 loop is CASSLGTSVDTQYF. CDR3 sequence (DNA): TGTGCCAGCAGCCTCGGGACTAGCGTTGATACGCAGTATTTT.